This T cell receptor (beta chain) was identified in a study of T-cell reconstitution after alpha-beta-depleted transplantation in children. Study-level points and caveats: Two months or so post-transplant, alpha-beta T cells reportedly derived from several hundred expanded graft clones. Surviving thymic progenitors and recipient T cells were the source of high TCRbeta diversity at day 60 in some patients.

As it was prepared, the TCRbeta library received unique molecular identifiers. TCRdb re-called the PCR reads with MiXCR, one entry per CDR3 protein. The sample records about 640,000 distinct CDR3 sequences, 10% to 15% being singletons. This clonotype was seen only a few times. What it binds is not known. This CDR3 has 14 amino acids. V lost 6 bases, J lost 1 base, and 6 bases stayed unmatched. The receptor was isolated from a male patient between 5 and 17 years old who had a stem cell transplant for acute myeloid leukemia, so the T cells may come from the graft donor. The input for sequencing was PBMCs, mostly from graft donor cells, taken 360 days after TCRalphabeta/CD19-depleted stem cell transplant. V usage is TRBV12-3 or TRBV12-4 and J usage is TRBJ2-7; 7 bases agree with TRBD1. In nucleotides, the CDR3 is TGTGCCAGCAGGGCGGACAGGTCTTCCTACGAGCAGTACTTC. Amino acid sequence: CASRADRSSYEQYF.